These 5 T cell receptor beta chains came from one sample sequenced in a study of cytotoxic CD8 clonotypes in ibrutinib-treated CLL. Profiling relied on immunoSEQ multiplex PCR, and the TCRdb table lists in-frame clones only, not all of them. The table shows about 97,000 clones, with more than 75% occurring only once. Sequencing was performed on PBMCs, taken after 12 months of ibrutinib treatment. These receptors all stem from a human donor with chronic lymphocytic leukemia.

Only one count was recorded for this clone. The rearrangement joins TRBV5-6 to TRBJ2-7, with D uncertain. This CDR3 contains 13 residues. V lost 4 bases and J lost 1, with 9 bases in between. In germline, CDR1 is SGHDT, CDR2 YYEEEE. The CDR3 DNA reads as TGTGCCAGCAGCCCGGTTCGTTCCTACGAGCAGTACTTC. Amino acids: CASSPVRSYEQYF. Drawing the rest from reference TRBV5-6 and TRBJ2-7, the complete variable domain is DAGVTQSPTHLIKTRGQQVTLRCSPKSGHDTVSWYQQALGQGPQFIFQYYEEEERQRGNFPDRFSGHQFPNYSSELNVNALLLGDSALYLCASSPVRSYEQYFGPGTRLTVT.

V gene TRBV11-3 combines with J gene TRBJ1-1; the D gene is possibly TRBD1 (5 bases). CDR3 length equals 15 residues. In germline, CDR1 is SGHNT, CDR2 YENEEA. Trimming removed 6 bases from V and 3 bases from J, with 17 bases in between. The CDR3 coding sequence is TGTGCCAGCAGGGGTGGGGGTCGTGGGGACACTGAAGCTTTCTTT. It yields the protein CASRGGGRGDTEAFF.

This clone was seen more than once but under ten times. This chain joins TRBV27 and TRBJ2-2; D remains ambiguous. V shed 3 bases and J shed 2 bases, with 4 bases lying between them. Germline V gives CDR1 MNHEY, CDR2 SMNVEV (reference sequence). The CDR3 covers 13 residues. The CDR3 DNA is TGTGCCAGCAGTTTCCCCAACACCGGGGAGCTGTTTTTT. Protein: CASSFPNTGELFF.

The chain carries TRBV2 and TRBJ1-1, with D maybe TRBD1 (6 bases). CDR3 size: 13 residues. CDR1 is SNHLY, CDR2 FYNNEI, per germline. Trimming shortened V by 7 bases and J by 7 bases, and 16 bases separated the two germline ends. The CDR3 here is CASTTQTGREAFF. CDR3 bases: TGTGCCAGCACTACCCAGACAGGACGTGAAGCTTTCTTT. The entire variable domain, with the rest obtained from reference TRBV2 and TRBJ1-1, is as follows: EPEVTQTPSHQVTQMGQEVILRCVPISNHLYFYWYRQILGQKVEFLVSFYNNEISEKSEIFDDQFSVERPDGSNFTLKIRSTKLEDSAMYFCASTTQTGREAFFGQGTRLTVV.

The sample holds one count of this clone. V usage is TRBV7-3 and J usage is TRBJ1-1, with D perhaps TRBD1 (5 bases). With 5 bases removed from V and 2 bases from J, the gap between germline ends came to 9 bases. CDR1 is SGHTA and CDR2 is FQGTGA in the germline V gene. This CDR3 contains 13 residues. The CDR3 is CASSQTVNTEAFF. The CDR3, as DNA: TGTGCCAGCAGCCAGACAGTTAACACTGAAGCTTTCTTT.